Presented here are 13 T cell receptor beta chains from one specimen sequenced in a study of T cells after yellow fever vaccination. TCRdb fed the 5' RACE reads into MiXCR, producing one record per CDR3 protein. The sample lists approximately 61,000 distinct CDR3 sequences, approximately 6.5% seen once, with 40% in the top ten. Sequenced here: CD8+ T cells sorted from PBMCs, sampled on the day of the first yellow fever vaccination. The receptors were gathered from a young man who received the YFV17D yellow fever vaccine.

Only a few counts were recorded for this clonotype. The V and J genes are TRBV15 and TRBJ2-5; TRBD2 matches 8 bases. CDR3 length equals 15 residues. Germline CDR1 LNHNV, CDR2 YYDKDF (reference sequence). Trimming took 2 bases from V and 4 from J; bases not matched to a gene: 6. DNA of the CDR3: TGTGCCACCAGCAGATCTCGAAGCGGGGGAGAGACCCAGTACTTC. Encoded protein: CATSRSRSGGETQYF.

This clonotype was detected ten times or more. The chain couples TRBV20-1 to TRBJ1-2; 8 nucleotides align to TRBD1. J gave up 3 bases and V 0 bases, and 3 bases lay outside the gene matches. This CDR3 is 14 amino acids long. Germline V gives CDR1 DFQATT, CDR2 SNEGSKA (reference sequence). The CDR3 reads CSARDSGQDYGYTF. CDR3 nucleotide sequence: TGCAGTGCTAGAGATTCGGGACAGGACTATGGCTACACCTTC.

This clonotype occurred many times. CDR3 residues: CATRRGGEVDTQYF. CDR3 coding DNA: TGTGCCACCAGGCGGGGAGGGGAGGTGGATACGCAGTATTTT. The chain recombines TRBV15 with TRBJ2-3; 7 nucleotides align to TRBD2. This CDR3 spans 14 amino acids. CDR1 is LNHNV, CDR2 YYDKDF, per germline (reference sequence). Losses at the gene ends were 6 bases for V and 6 bases for J; bases not matched to a gene: 9.

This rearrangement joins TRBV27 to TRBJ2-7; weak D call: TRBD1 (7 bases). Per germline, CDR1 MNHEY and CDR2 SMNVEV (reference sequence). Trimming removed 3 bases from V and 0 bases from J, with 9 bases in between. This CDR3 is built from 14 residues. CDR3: CASSFQGGSYEQYF. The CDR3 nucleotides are TGTGCCAGCAGTTTTCAGGGGGGCTCCTACGAGCAGTACTTC.

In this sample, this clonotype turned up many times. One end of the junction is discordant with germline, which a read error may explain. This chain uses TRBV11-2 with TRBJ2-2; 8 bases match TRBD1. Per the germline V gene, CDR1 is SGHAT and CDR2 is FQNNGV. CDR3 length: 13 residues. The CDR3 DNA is TGTGCCACCTGGACAGGGAACATCGGGGAGCTGTTTTTT. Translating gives CATWTGNIGELFF.

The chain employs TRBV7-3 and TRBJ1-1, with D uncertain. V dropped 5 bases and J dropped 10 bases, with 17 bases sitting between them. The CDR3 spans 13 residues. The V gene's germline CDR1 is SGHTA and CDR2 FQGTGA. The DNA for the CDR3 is TGTGCCAGCAGCGTCGACAACGACGGAACAGCTTTCTTT. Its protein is CASSVDNDGTAFF. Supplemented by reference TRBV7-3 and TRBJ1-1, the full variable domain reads GAGVSQTPSNKVTEKGKYVELRCDPISGHTALYWYRQSLGQGPEFLIYFQGTGAADDSGLPNDRFFAVRPEGSVSTLKIQRTERGDSAVYLCASSVDNDGTAFFGQGTRLTVV.

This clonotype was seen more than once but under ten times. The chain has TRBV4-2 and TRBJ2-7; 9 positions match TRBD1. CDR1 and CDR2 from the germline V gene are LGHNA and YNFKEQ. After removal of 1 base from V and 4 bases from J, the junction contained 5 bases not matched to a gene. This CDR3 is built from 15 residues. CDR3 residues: CASSQAGTGFYEQYF. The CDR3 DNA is TGTGCCAGCAGCCAAGCCGGGACAGGGTTTTACGAGCAGTACTTC.

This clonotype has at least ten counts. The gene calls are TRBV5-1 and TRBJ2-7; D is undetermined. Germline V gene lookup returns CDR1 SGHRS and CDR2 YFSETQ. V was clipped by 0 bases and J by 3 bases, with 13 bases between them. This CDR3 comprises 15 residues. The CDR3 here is CASSLAILTDYEQYF. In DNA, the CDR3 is TGCGCCAGCAGCTTGGCCATACTGACGGACTACGAGCAGTACTTC.

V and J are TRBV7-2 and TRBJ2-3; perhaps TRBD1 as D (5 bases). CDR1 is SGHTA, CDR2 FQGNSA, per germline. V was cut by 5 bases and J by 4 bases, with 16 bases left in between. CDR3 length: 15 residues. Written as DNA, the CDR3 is TGTGCCAGCAGCCCATCTAGGGGCCTCGCAGATACGCAGTATTTT. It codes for CASSPSRGLADTQYF. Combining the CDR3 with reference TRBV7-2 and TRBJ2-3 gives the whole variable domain GAGVSQSPSNKVTEKGKDVELRCDPISGHTALYWYRQSLGQGLEFLIYFQGNSAPDKSGLPSDRFSAERTGGSVSTLTIQRTQQEDSAVYLCASSPSRGLADTQYFGPGTRLTVL.

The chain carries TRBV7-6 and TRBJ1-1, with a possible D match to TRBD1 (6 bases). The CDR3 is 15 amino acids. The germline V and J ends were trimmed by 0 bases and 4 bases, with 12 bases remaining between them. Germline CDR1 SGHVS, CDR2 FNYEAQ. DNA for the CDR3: TGTGCCAGCAGCTTAGCGCTGGGGGGGGCCACTGAAGCTTTCTTT. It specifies CASSLALGGATEAFF.

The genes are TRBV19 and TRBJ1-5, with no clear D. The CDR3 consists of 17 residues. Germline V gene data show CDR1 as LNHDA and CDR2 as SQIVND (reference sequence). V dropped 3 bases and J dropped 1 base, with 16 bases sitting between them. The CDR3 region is CASSMALPLSSNQPQHF. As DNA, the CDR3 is TGTGCCAGTAGTATGGCCCTCCCACTCTCCAGCAATCAGCCCCAGCATTTT.

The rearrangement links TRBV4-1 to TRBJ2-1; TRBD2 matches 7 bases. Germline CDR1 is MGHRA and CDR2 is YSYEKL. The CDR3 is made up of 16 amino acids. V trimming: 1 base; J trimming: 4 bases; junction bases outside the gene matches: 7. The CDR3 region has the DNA TGCGCCAGCAGCCAAGGGGGGGGTCCCCAATACAATGAGCAGTTCTTC. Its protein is CASSQGGGPQYNEQFF.

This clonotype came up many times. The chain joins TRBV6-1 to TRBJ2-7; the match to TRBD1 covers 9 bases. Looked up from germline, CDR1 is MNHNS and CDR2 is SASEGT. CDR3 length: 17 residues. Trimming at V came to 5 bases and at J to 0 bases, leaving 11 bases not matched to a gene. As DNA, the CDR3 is TGTGCCAGCAGTAAAGGGGGGGGACAGGGATTCTCCTACGAGCAGTACGTC. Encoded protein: CASSKGGGQGFSYEQYV.